The 31 T cell receptor beta chains reported below all come from one sample, sequenced in a study of T-cell memory formation after mild COVID-19. From the 5' RACE reads, TCRdb called clonotypes with MiXCR, one entry per CDR3 protein. The sample gives about 360,000 distinct CDR3 sequences, over 13% of which show up once; around 21% is in the top ten. Material: PBMCs or a T cell subset sorted from them (not recorded which). The receptors stem from a man aged 18 to 29 who had mild COVID-19 (a few samples of this study predate the infection). Cell type and time point are not known.

This sequence joins TRBV7-2 and TRBJ2-3; TRBD2 aligns across 8 bases. V trimming: 3 bases; J trimming: 5 bases; junction bases outside the gene matches: 4. The CDR3 contains 14 residues. CDR1 and CDR2 (germline): SGHTA, FQGNSA. The CDR3 protein is CASSFGGARDTQYF. The CDR3 DNA is TGTGCCAGCAGCTTCGGGGGGGCCAGAGATACGCAGTATTTT.

This clonotype was detected a few times. The chain has TRBV7-8 and TRBJ1-6; the D is unclear. Deletions cut 0 bases from V and 10 bases from J, with 10 bases between. CDR1 is SGHVS and CDR2 is FQNEAQ in the germline V gene. CDR3 length: 14 residues. The chain's CDR3 is CASSLALRGSPLHF. The CDR3 DNA follows: TGTGCCAGCAGCTTAGCCCTCAGAGGCTCACCCCTCCACTTT. The full variable domain, rest sourced from reference TRBV7-8 and TRBJ1-6, is GAGVSQSPRYKVAKRGQDVALRCDPISGHVSLFWYQQALGQGPEFLTYFQNEAQLDKSGLPSDRFFAERPEGSVSTLKIQRTQQEDSAVYLCASSLALRGSPLHFGNGTRLTVT.

The sample holds a few counts of this clonotype. The chain links TRBV7-9 to TRBJ1-4, with 10 bases that match TRBD1. V lost 5 bases, J lost 8 bases, and 8 bases stayed unmatched. This CDR3 is built from 15 residues. Germline V CDR1 and CDR2: SEHNR, FQNEAQ (reference sequence). In DNA form, the CDR3 reads TGTGCCAGCAGCCCGGGACAGGGGACGTCAGAAAAACTGTTTTTT. Translated, it gives CASSPGQGTSEKLFF. The complete variable domain, with remaining parts taken from reference TRBV7-9 and TRBJ1-4, reads DTGVSQNPRHKITKRGQNVTFRCDPISEHNRLYWYRQTLGQGPEFLTYFQNEAQLEKSRLLSDRFSAERPKGSFSTLEIQRTEQGDSAMYLCASSPGQGTSEKLFFGSGTQLSVL.

This clonotype appeared a few times. The rearrangement links TRBV7-2 to TRBJ2-7, with 7 bases fitting TRBD1. V gave up 6 bases and J gave up 3 bases; unmatched junction bases: 11. There are 15 residues in the CDR3. The germline CDR1 and CDR2 sequences are SGHTA and FQGNSA. The CDR3 nucleotides read TGTGCCAGCAGTTTGACAGGGAACGGCATCTACGAGCAGTACTTC. It specifies CASSLTGNGIYEQYF.

This clonotype was observed a few times. The chain is built from TRBV6-5 and TRBJ2-2, with D perhaps matching TRBD1 (5 bases). Germline loops: CDR1 MNHEY, CDR2 SVGAGI. CDR3 length: 16 residues. V lost 5 bases to trimming and J lost 2 bases, with 15 bases between them. The CDR3 spells CASSRARTPNTGELFF. Here the CDR3 DNA reads TGTGCCAGCAGTCGCGCAAGGACACCCAACACCGGGGAGCTGTTTTTT.

This clonotype has more than one count but fewer than ten. The gene calls are TRBV7-9 and TRBJ2-1, with TRBD2 matching over 9 bases. This CDR3 has 17 amino acids. V trimming: 0 bases; J trimming: 6 bases; junction bases outside the gene matches: 9. Germline CDR1 and CDR2: SEHNR and FQNEAQ (reference sequence). The CDR3 sequence is CASSLARGGWEINEQFF. The CDR3 bases are TGTGCCAGCAGCTTAGCGCGGGGGGGCTGGGAAATCAATGAGCAGTTCTTC. Complete variable domain (other parts from reference TRBV7-9 and TRBJ2-1): DTGVSQNPRHKITKRGQNVTFRCDPISEHNRLYWYRQTLGQGPEFLTYFQNEAQLEKSRLLSDRFSAERPKGSFSTLEIQRTEQGDSAMYLCASSLARGGWEINEQFFGPGTRLTVL.

J is TRBJ2-7 and V is TRBV4-1, with D possibly TRBD2 on 6 matching bases. In germline, CDR1 is MGHRA, CDR2 YSYEKL. The CDR3 is 17 residues long. Trimming removed 1 base at V and 4 bases at J, with 20 bases between. CDR3 sequence: CASSQGRTNPVFYEQYF. The CDR3 DNA is TGCGCCAGCAGCCAAGGAAGGACTAACCCTGTTTTTTACGAGCAGTACTTC.

This clonotype was picked up one time. The DNA for the CDR3 is TGTGCCAGCAGTCCCCAGGGGATCACGGGGTATGGCTACACCTTC. It translates to CASSPQGITGYGYTF. V gene TRBV12-3 or TRBV12-4 combines with J gene TRBJ1-2, with D possibly being TRBD1 (6 bases). The CDR3 is 15 residues long. V shed 5 bases and J shed 5 bases, with 18 bases lying between them.

This clonotype was detected only a few times. V gene TRBV3-1 combines with J gene TRBJ2-5; 10 bases map to TRBD1. In germline, CDR1 is LGHDT, CDR2 YNNKEL (reference sequence). The CDR3 runs to 15 residues. The J segment lost 5 bases and the V segment lost 0 bases, leaving 3 bases of the junction unmatched. DNA of the CDR3: TGTGCCAGCAGCCAAGAGGGACAGGGGTACGAGACCCAGTACTTC. Translating it yields CASSQEGQGYETQYF.

The chain uses TRBV18 and TRBJ1-5; D remains ambiguous. Germline CDR1 KGHSH, CDR2 LQKENI. The CDR3 is made up of 17 amino acids. Trimming removed 3 bases at V and 4 bases at J, with 19 bases between. DNA of the CDR3: TGTGCCAGCTCACCCCCCCCACAAGACACCCCAAATCAGCCCCAGCATTTT. This sequence encodes CASSPPPQDTPNQPQHF.

In its sample, this clonotype was seen a few times. This chain joins TRBV29-1 and TRBJ1-2; D is uncertain. Germline CDR1 SQVTM, CDR2 ANQGSEA. V was pared by 1 base and J by 8 bases, with 8 bases between. The CDR3 contains 11 residues. This chain's CDR3 is CSVEGLSGYTF. CDR3 DNA sequence: TGCAGCGTTGAAGGCTTATCGGGCTACACCTTC.

This chain uses TRBV4-2 with TRBJ2-5; 13 nucleotides match TRBD2. The CDR3 sequence is 16 residues long. CDR1 is LGHNA, CDR2 YNFKEQ, per germline. Unmatched junction bases numbered 4, after V lost 4 bases and J lost 2 bases. The DNA for the CDR3 is TGTGCCAGCAGCCTTTTGACTAGCGGGGGGCAAGAGACCCAGTACTTC. It codes for CASSLLTSGGQETQYF.

This clonotype occurred a few times. The chain is built from TRBV3-1 and TRBJ2-4; 8 bases fit TRBD2. The germline CDR1 and CDR2 sequences are LGHDT and YNNKEL (reference sequence). The length of the CDR3 is 19 residues. J was trimmed by 3 bases and V by 4 bases; bases with no gene match: 17. Here the CDR3 DNA reads TGTGCCAGCAGCCCGGGAGGGAGCGGGGGCCTGTCAAGCAAAAACATTCAGTACTTC. This translates into CASSPGGSGGLSSKNIQYF.

This clonotype was found many times. CDR3 amino acids: CASSPGQGGYEQYF. The CDR3 bases are TGTGCCAGCAGTCCCGGACAGGGAGGGTACGAGCAGTACTTC. The genes are TRBV12-3 or TRBV12-4 and TRBJ2-7; D perhaps matches TRBD1 (8 bases). There are 14 residues in the CDR3. The V gene lost 5 bases and the J gene lost 4 bases, with 15 bases spanning the gap.

J is TRBJ2-4 and V is TRBV12-3 or TRBV12-4; D may be TRBD1 (5 bases). V was clipped by 1 base and J by 0 bases, with 7 bases between them. This CDR3 comprises 15 residues. The CDR3 sequence is CASSLEGLAKNIQYF. The CDR3 DNA reads as TGTGCCAGCAGTTTAGAGGGGTTAGCCAAAAACATTCAGTACTTC.

This clonotype was seen ten or more times. The V call is TRBV15, the J call TRBJ2-3; D remains unclear. The ends were cut back, 0 bases at V and 4 bases at J, with 2 bases in the middle. The CDR3 spans 12 residues. Germline V lookup: CDR1 LNHNV, CDR2 YYDKDF (reference sequence). CDR3 in DNA: TGTGCCACCAGCAGAGAAGCAGATACGCAGTATTTT. It is translated as CATSREADTQYF.

The chain recombines TRBV6-5 with TRBJ1-2; D is uncertain. Germline CDR1 and CDR2: MNHEY and SVGAGI. The CDR3 totals 11 residues. V was cut by 6 bases and J by 6 bases, with 8 bases left in between. CDR3 protein: CASSNSDGYTF. The DNA for the CDR3 is TGTGCCAGCAGCAATAGCGATGGCTACACCTTC.

This clonotype appeared many times. The CDR3 sequence is CASSPDIQGRNSPLHF. CDR3 bases: TGTGCCAGCAGCCCCGATATCCAGGGGCGTAATTCACCCCTCCACTTT. The chain recombines TRBV4-2 with TRBJ1-6, with a tentative D call TRBD1 (6 bases). Trimming removed 4 bases at V and 6 bases at J, with 16 bases between. This CDR3 is built from 16 residues. Per the germline V gene, CDR1 is LGHNA and CDR2 is YNFKEQ.

The chain recombines TRBV5-1 with TRBJ1-6; D unclear. Germline CDR1 and CDR2: SGHRS and YFSETQ. This CDR3 is 13 amino acids long. V was trimmed by 4 bases and J by 7 bases, leaving 9 bases between them. CDR3 DNA sequence: TGCGCCAGCAGCCGCGACGCGAATTCACCCCTCCACTTT. Its protein is CASSRDANSPLHF.

This sequence joins TRBV11-2 and TRBJ2-2; D ambiguous. Germline V gene sequence: CDR1 SGHAT, CDR2 FQNNGV. Trimming removed 7 bases at V and 4 bases at J, with 10 bases between. CDR3 length: 13 amino acids. CDR3 nucleotide sequence: TGTGCCAGCAAACGTGCCGCCACCGGGGAGCTGTTTTTT. This encodes CASKRAATGELFF.

This clonotype has a handful of counts. This chain links TRBV6-5 with TRBJ1-5; maybe TRBD1 (5 bases). The V end was cut by 5 bases, the J end by 6 bases, with 14 bases between. The CDR3 has 14 residues. Looked up from germline, CDR1 is MNHEY and CDR2 is SVGAGI. In DNA, the CDR3 is TGTGCCAGCAGTCGCGTCCGGGACGTTCAGCCCCAGCATTTT. Residues: CASSRVRDVQPQHF.

The gene calls are TRBV5-5 and TRBJ1-1, with 9 nucleotides matching TRBD1. V lost 0 bases, J lost 5 bases, and 5 bases stayed unmatched. The CDR3 consists of 15 residues. Germline V CDR1 and CDR2: SGHKS, YYEKEE (reference sequence). CDR3 in DNA: TGTGCCAGCAGCTTGGCTGGGACAGGGCTGACTGAAGCTTTCTTT. As protein: CASSLAGTGLTEAFF.

This clonotype has just a few counts. The V gene is TRBV6-6, the J gene TRBJ2-6, with D hard to call. V shed 4 bases and J shed 2 bases, with 15 bases lying between them. CDR1 MNHNY and CDR2 SVGAGI come from the germline V gene (reference sequence). The CDR3 extends over 17 amino acids. The CDR3 nucleotides are TGTGCCAGCAGTTCCCCTCCCGTTACCCCTGGGGCCAACGTCCTGACTTTC. Translated, it gives CASSSPPVTPGANVLTF.

This clonotype was counted a few times. The chain employs TRBV20-1 and TRBJ1-5, with 9 bases that match TRBD1. The CDR3 totals 15 residues. After removal of 3 bases from V and 6 bases from J, the junction contained 9 bases not matched to a gene. Germline assignment: CDR1 DFQATT and CDR2 SNEGSKA (reference sequence). DNA for the CDR3: TGCAGTGCTAGTCGCCCGGGACAGGGTACTCAGCCCCAGCATTTT. It codes for CSASRPGQGTQPQHF.

CDR3 bases: TGTGCCAGCAGTTTCCCAGGGATCTACGAGCAGTACTTC. Residues: CASSFPGIYEQYF. The V call is TRBV12-3 or TRBV12-4, the J call TRBJ2-7; tentatively, D is TRBD1 (5 bases). The V end was cut by 3 bases, the J end by 3 bases, with 9 bases between. This CDR3 region has 13 residues.

The chain links TRBV9 to TRBJ2-3; 8 bases are shared with TRBD2. The J segment lost 0 bases and the V segment lost 0 bases, leaving 0 bases of the junction unmatched. The CDR3 is made up of 15 amino acids. Looked up from germline, CDR1 is SGDLS and CDR2 is YYNGEE. CDR3 residues: CASSVGGGSTDTQYF. The CDR3 nucleotides are TGTGCCAGCAGCGTAGGCGGGGGGAGCACAGATACGCAGTATTTT. The full variable domain, completed using reference TRBV9 and TRBJ2-3, is DSGVTQTPKHLITATGQRVTLRCSPRSGDLSVYWYQQSLDQGLQFLIQYYNGEERAKGNILERFSAQQFPDLHSELNLSSLELGDSALYFCASSVGGGSTDTQYFGPGTRLTVL.

This clonotype was seen a few times. The chain links TRBV4-1 to TRBJ1-1, with D perhaps matching TRBD1 (6 bases). Germline-derived CDR1 and CDR2 are MGHRA and YSYEKL. CDR3 length equals 17 residues. Trimming shortened V by 5 bases and J by 4 bases, and 23 bases separated the two germline ends. As DNA, the CDR3 is TGCGCCAGCAGCACCCCTTCGGACAGACTTTTCGGCACTGAAGCTTTCTTT. Translating gives CASSTPSDRLFGTEAFF.

V and J are TRBV4-3 and TRBJ2-3; D might be TRBD1 (6 bases). The CDR3 loop spans 14 amino acids. Germline values: CDR1 LGHNA, CDR2 YSLEER. V was cut by 4 bases and J by 4 bases, with 12 bases left in between. CDR3 loop: CASSPRTGSDTQYF. CDR3 nucleotides: TGCGCCAGCAGCCCCCGAACAGGGTCAGATACGCAGTATTTT.

Only a few counts were recorded for this clonotype. The chain uses TRBV28 and TRBJ2-2; 7 nucleotides line up with TRBD1. The germline V gene has CDR1 MDHEN and CDR2 SYDVKM. CDR3 length: 15 amino acids. V lost 4 bases, J lost 9 bases, and 11 bases stayed unmatched. The CDR3 nucleotides are TGTGCCAGCAGTTATCCGGGACAGAGTCTCAGGGAGCTGTTTTTT. The encoded protein is CASSYPGQSLRELFF.

The CDR3 region is CASSGTGGLHYEQYF. CDR3 in DNA: TGTGCCAGCAGTGGGACAGGGGGGTTGCACTACGAGCAGTACTTC. This chain joins TRBV6-1 and TRBJ2-7; TRBD1 aligns across 10 bases. The trim removed 4 bases at V and 3 bases at J, leaving 6 bases unmatched. The CDR3 is 15 residues long. Germline V gene sequence: CDR1 MNHNS, CDR2 SASEGT.

The V call is TRBV19, the J call TRBJ1-1; D is ambiguous. The CDR3 runs 17 residues. Per germline, CDR1 LNHDA and CDR2 SQIVND (reference sequence). Trimming left V 5 bases short and J 0 bases short, with 19 bases between. In DNA form, the CDR3 reads TGTGCCAGTAGTCCCGGACCCGGGGTTCAAATGAACACTGAAGCTTTCTTT. Translated, it gives CASSPGPGVQMNTEAFF.